This T cell receptor beta chain is drawn from a study of shared clonotypes between healthy human individuals. About the research overall: For every donor, three CD4 naive, three CD4 memory, two CD8 naive and one CD8 memory plates were used.

This CDR3 comprises 12 residues. Trimming took off 0 bases at V and 7 bases at J, with 7 bases between the two ends. Germline CDR1 is SGHKS and CDR2 is YYEKEE (reference sequence). Sequencing was performed with immunoSEQ multiplex PCR; in TCRdb, only in-frame clones are kept and a portion is missing. The table shows some 200,000 clones, with 65% to 70% occurring only once. This clone has just a few counts. The chain couples TRBV5-5 to TRBJ1-1; D call uncertain. The sequenced sample consisted of memory CD4+ T cells sorted from blood. Subset: CD45RA-negative fraction. The clonotype was recovered from a young man in good health. The CDR3 sequence: CASSLEHGEAFF. CDR3 coding DNA: TGTGCCAGCAGCTTGGAGCACGGTGAAGCTTTCTTT. The full variable domain, in which reference TRBV5-5 and TRBJ1-1 provide the parts outside the CDR3, is DAGVTQSPTHLIKTRGQQVTLRCSPISGHKSVSWYQQVLGQGPQFIFQYYEKEERGRGNFPDRFSARQFPNYSSELNVNALLLGDSALYLCASSLEHGEAFFGQGTRLTVV.